This T cell receptor (beta chain) was retrieved from a study of cytomegalovirus exposure and HLA in healthy donors. The PCR made use of 60 Vbeta and 13 Jbeta primers. Method: immunoSEQ multiplex PCR; TCRdb's copy keeps in-frame clones and lacks some. The table shows about 110,000 clones, with 76% occurring only once. Germline V gives CDR1 SGHNT, CDR2 YENEEA. CDR3 size: 17 residues. Trimming at V came to 3 bases and at J to 3 bases, leaving 8 bases not matched to a gene. The chain is built from TRBV11-3 and TRBJ2-3, with TRBD1 identical over 11 bases. Sequenced sample: PBMCs. The sequence derives from a woman aged 50 to 65 in good health and CMV-seropositive. CDR3 in amino acids: CASSLDRGPAGTDTQYF. The CDR3 DNA follows: TGTGCCAGCAGCTTGGACAGGGGGCCTGCAGGGACAGATACGCAGTATTTT.